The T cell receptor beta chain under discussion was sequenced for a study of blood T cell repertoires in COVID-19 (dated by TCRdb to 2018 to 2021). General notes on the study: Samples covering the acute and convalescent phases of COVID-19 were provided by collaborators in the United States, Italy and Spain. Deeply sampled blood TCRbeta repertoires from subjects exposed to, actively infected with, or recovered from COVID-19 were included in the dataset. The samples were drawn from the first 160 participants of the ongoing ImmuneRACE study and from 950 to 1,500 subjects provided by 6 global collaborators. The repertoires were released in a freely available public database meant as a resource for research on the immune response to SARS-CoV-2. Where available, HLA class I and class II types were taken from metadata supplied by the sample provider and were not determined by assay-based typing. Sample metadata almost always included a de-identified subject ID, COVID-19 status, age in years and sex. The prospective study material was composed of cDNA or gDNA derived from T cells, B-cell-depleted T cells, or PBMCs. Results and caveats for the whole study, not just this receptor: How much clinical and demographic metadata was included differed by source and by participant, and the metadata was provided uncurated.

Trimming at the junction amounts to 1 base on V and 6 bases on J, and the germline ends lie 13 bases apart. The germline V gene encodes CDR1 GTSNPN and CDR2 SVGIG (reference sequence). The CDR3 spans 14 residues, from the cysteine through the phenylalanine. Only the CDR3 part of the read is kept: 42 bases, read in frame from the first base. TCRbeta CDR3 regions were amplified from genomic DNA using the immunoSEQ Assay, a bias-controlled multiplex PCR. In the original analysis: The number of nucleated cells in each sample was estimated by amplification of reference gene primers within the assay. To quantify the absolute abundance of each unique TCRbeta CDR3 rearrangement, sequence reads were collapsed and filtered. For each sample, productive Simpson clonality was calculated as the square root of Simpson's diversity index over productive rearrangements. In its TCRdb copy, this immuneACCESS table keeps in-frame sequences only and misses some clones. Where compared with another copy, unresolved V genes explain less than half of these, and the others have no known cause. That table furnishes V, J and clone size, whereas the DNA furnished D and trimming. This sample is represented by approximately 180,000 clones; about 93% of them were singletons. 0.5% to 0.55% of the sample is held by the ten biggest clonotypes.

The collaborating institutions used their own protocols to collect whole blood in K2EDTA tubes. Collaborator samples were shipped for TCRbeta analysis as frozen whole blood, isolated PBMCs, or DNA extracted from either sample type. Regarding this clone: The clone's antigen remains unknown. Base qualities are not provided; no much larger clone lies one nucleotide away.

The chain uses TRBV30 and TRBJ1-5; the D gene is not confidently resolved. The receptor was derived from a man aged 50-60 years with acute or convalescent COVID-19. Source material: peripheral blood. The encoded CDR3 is CAWSAPAGSQPQHF. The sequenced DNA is TGTGCCTGGAGTGCTCCCGCGGGGAGTCAGCCCCAGCATTTT.